These 17 T cell receptor beta chains were sequenced from one sample in a study of STAT5B mutations in CD4+ large granular lymphocyte leukemia. The assay was immunoSEQ multiplex PCR, and TCRdb's table has in-frame clones only and misses some. The table records under 40,000 clones, around 84% of them present only once. Source material: CD4+ T cells from blood buffy coats. These receptor sequences come from a human donor in good health.

This clone has more than one count but fewer than ten. This CDR3 is CASSGELNQPQHF. DNA of the CDR3: TGTGCCAGTAGCGGGGAACTTAATCAGCCCCAGCATTTT. The gene calls are TRBV19 and TRBJ1-5; D gene unclear. V was trimmed by 6 bases and J by 4 bases, leaving 10 bases between them. The CDR3 covers 13 residues. CDR1 is LNHDA, CDR2 SQIVND, per germline (reference sequence).

V and J are TRBV4-1 and TRBJ2-7; no clear D gene. V lost 0 bases to trimming and J lost 7 bases, with 10 bases between them. The germline CDR1 and CDR2 sequences are MGHRA and YSYEKL. There are 13 residues in the CDR3. The CDR3 DNA sequence: TGCGCCAGCAGCCAAGAGAAGGGCTGGGAGCAGTACTTC. As protein: CASSQEKGWEQYF.

CDR3 amino acids: CASGGLAGVSGETQYF. The CDR3, as DNA: TGTGCCAGCGGGGGACTAGCGGGGGTCTCGGGGGAGACCCAGTACTTC. The gene calls are TRBV2 and TRBJ2-5; 14 bases align to TRBD2. Germline assignment: CDR1 SNHLY and CDR2 FYNNEI. The junction had 10 bases not matched to a gene; V was cut back by 8 bases and J by 5 bases. The CDR3 consists of 16 residues.

The chain recombines TRBV30 with TRBJ2-5; D is undetermined. CDR1 GTSNPN and CDR2 SVGIG come from the germline V gene (reference sequence). This CDR3 is built from 11 residues. V lost 4 bases, J lost 5 bases, and 8 bases lay in between. The DNA of the CDR3 is TGTGCCTGGACTTTAGGGGAGACCCAGTACTTC. It specifies CAWTLGETQYF.

The chain combines TRBV5-4 with TRBJ1-1; 9 nucleotides match TRBD1. The germline V gene encodes CDR1 SGHNT and CDR2 YYREEE (reference sequence). The V gene end was trimmed by 4 bases and the J gene end by 3 bases; junction bases not matched to a gene: 7. This CDR3 contains 15 residues. CDR3: CASSRTTGGDTEAFF. The CDR3 DNA follows: TGTGCCAGCAGCAGAACGACAGGGGGAGACACTGAAGCTTTCTTT.

This clone showed up just a few times. The CDR3 DNA reads TGTGCCAGCAGCTTAGGGTCCTCTGGGGCCAACGTCCTGACTTTC. Its translation is CASSLGSSGANVLTF. The J gene is TRBJ2-6, the V gene TRBV7-2; D is undetermined. The length of the CDR3 is 15 residues. Germline V gene data show CDR1 as SGHTA and CDR2 as FQGNSA. Trimming removed 1 base at V and 0 bases at J, with 4 bases between.

The chain is built from TRBV12-5 and TRBJ2-2; D call uncertain. Germline CDR1 and CDR2: LGHNT and FRNRAP. The CDR3 has 13 amino acids. V lost 5 bases, J lost 3 bases, and 7 bases lay in between. Here the CDR3 DNA reads TGTGCTAGTGGTCTGGGTTACACCGGGGAGCTGTTTTTT. Its translation: CASGLGYTGELFF.

The chain employs TRBV28 and TRBJ1-4; tentatively, D is TRBD1 (5 bases). The CDR3 is 15 amino acids. V lost 6 bases to trimming and J lost 3 bases, with 14 bases between them. CDR1 and CDR2 from the germline V gene are MDHEN and SYDVKM. CDR3 sequence: CASSERGSANEKLFF. In nucleotides, the CDR3 is TGTGCCAGCAGCGAGAGGGGATCGGCTAATGAAAAACTGTTTTTT.

Only one count was recorded for this clone. The chain combines TRBV21-1 with TRBJ1-1; the D segment call TRBD1 is taken from the table without a DNA check. TRBV21-1 constitutes a pseudogene. The length of the CDR3 is 16 residues. The CDR3 nucleotides read TGTGCCAGCAGCAAAGCCCCTGGACAGTTGAACACTGAAGCTTTCTTT. This encodes CASSKAPGQLNTEAFF.

This sequence joins TRBV28 and TRBJ2-1; D is uncertain. The V end lost 7 bases, the J end lost 7 bases, and 14 bases lay between the germline ends. CDR1 and CDR2 from the germline V gene are MDHEN and SYDVKM. The CDR3 is made up of 13 amino acids. The CDR3 spells CASKDGPRNEQFF. The CDR3 DNA is TGTGCCAGCAAGGACGGGCCCAGGAATGAGCAGTTCTTC. Supplemented by reference TRBV28 and TRBJ2-1, the full variable domain reads DVKVTQSSRYLVKRTGEKVFLECVQDMDHENMFWYRQDPGLGLRLIYFSYDVKMKEKGDIPEGYSVSREKKERFSLILESASTNQTSMYLCASKDGPRNEQFFGPGTRLTVL.

In DNA, the CDR3 is TGTGCCAGCAGTTTATCACTAGCGGTAACAGATACGCAGTATTTT. This translates into CASSLSLAVTDTQYF. The rearrangement links TRBV27 to TRBJ2-3; TRBD2 agrees at 8 bases. J was trimmed by 3 bases and V by 0 bases; bases with no gene match: 2. CDR3 length: 15 residues. The germline V gene encodes CDR1 MNHEY and CDR2 SMNVEV (reference sequence).

The chain links TRBV30 to TRBJ1-2; TRBD1 aligns across 7 bases. The germline CDR1 and CDR2 sequences are GTSNPN and SVGIG (reference sequence). The CDR3 is made up of 14 amino acids. The V and J ends lost 0 bases and 4 bases, in that order; junction bases with no gene match: 5. For the CDR3, the DNA is TGTGCCTGGAGTGTGGGACAGTTGACCTATGGCTACACCTTC. The encoded protein is CAWSVGQLTYGYTF.

The chain links TRBV4-2 to TRBJ2-7, with TRBD2 as a possible D gene (5 bases). Germline lookup yields CDR1 LGHNA and CDR2 YNFKEQ. This CDR3 is built from 15 residues. V was cut by 1 base and J by 4 bases, with 14 bases left in between. CDR3 residues: CASSQGGFGLYEQYF. CDR3 sequence (DNA): TGTGCCAGCAGCCAAGGAGGGTTTGGGCTTTACGAGCAGTACTTC.

In its sample, this clone was seen a few times. The CDR3 region is CASSEEREGPREQYF. The CDR3, as DNA: TGTGCCAGCAGCGAGGAGCGGGAGGGGCCTAGGGAGCAGTACTTC. V usage is TRBV4-2 and J usage is TRBJ2-7; the match to TRBD2 covers 10 bases. The junction had 11 bases not matched to a gene; V was cut back by 5 bases and J by 7 bases. The CDR3 is made up of 15 amino acids. Germline V gene data show CDR1 as LGHNA and CDR2 as YNFKEQ.

CDR3 DNA sequence: TGTGCCAGCAGCTGGGACAGGGTCAGTCAGCCCCAGCATTTT. Its translation: CASSWDRVSQPQHF. The gene calls are TRBV7-8 and TRBJ1-5, with 9 positions matching TRBD1. The CDR3 covers 14 residues. The germline V gene has CDR1 SGHVS and CDR2 FQNEAQ. The trim removed 4 bases at V and 6 bases at J, leaving 4 bases unmatched.

This chain links TRBV7-2 with TRBJ2-5; 12 bases align to TRBD1. There are 16 residues in the CDR3. The germline V gene has CDR1 SGHTA and CDR2 FQGNSA. V lost 8 bases to trimming and J lost 4 bases; unmatched junction nucleotides: 11. CDR3 protein: CASRPGTGGLTETQYF. The DNA for the CDR3 is TGTGCCAGCCGTCCGGGGACAGGGGGCTTAACAGAGACCCAGTACTTC.

This chain connects TRBV2 to TRBJ2-7, with 9 bases aligning to TRBD2. J was trimmed by 2 bases and V by 1 base; bases with no gene match: 3. CDR3 length: 15 amino acids. CDR1 SNHLY and CDR2 FYNNEI come from the germline V gene. The CDR3, as DNA: TGTGCCAGCAGTGAAGATACTAGCGGGCCCTACGAGCAGTACTTC. The encoded protein is CASSEDTSGPYEQYF.